This T cell receptor (beta chain) emerged from a study of vaccination and CD4 T cells after COVID-19. This clonotype showed up just a few times. What it binds is not known. Findings and caveats of the study: Post-vaccination reactive clonotypes (median approximately 38) did not differ significantly from post-infection (around 19).

Time point specified: late sampling 161 to 241 days after vaccination in a few convalescent patients. Treatment meaning: roughly 10-day PBMC culture with coronavirus spike peptide pools or control peptides (ViraFEST assay). ViraFEST sequenced TCRs after peptide-pool expansion of antigen-specific T cells. The Oncomine TCR Beta short-read assay was applied to DNA of cultured CD4+ T cells. Using its own MiXCR run on the PCR reads, TCRdb lists one record per CDR3 protein. The sample yields about 20,000 distinct CDR3 sequences, 42% seen once. Trimming took off 3 bases at V and 2 bases at J, with 11 bases between the two ends. This CDR3 has 14 residues. Germline CDR1 reads DFQATT; CDR2 reads SNEGSKA (reference sequence).

The sequence derives from a human donor who had recovered from COVID-19. Sequencing was performed on CD4+ T cells from blood, cultured in vitro, taken about 7 months after SARS-CoV-2 vaccination. The gene calls are TRBV20-1 and TRBJ2-1, with unresolved D. The CDR3: CSASRLIPYNEQFF. The CDR3 DNA reads TGCAGTGCTAGCAGGTTGATCCCCTACAATGAGCAGTTCTTC.